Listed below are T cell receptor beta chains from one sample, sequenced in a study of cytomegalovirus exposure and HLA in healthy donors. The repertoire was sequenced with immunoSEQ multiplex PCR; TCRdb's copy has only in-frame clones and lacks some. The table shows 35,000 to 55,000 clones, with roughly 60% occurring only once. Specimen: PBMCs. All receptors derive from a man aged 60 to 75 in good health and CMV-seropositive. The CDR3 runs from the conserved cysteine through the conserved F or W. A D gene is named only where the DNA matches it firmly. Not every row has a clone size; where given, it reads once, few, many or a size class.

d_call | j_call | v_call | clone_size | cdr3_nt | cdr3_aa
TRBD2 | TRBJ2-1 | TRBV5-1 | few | TGCGCCAGCCAAGGACTAGCCTACAATGAGCAGTTCTTC | CASQGLAYNEQFF
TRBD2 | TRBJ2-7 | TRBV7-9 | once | TGTGCCAGCAGCTGGGCCGGGGATAGCGGGAGCGAGCAGTACTTC | CASSWAGDSGSEQYF
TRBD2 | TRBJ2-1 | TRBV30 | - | TGTGCCTGGAGTGTATTGCGGGAGATGAATGAGCAGTTCTTC | CAWSVLREMNEQFF
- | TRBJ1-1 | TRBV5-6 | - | TGTGCCAGCAGCTTGGGGACGGGATACACTGAAGCTTTCTTT | CASSLGTGYTEAFF
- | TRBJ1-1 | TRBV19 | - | TGTGCCAGTAGTACGAGTACCGAGAACACTGAAGCTTTCTTT | CASSTSTENTEAFF
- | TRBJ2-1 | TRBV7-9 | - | TGTGCCAGCAGCTCCCTTAGTACGGGCAATGAGCAGTTCTTC | CASSSLSTGNEQFF
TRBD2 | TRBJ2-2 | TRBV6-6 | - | TGTGCCAGCAGCAGGACTAGCTCAGGCAGCGGGGAGCTGTTTTTT | CASSRTSSGSGELFF
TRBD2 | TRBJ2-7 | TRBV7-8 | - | TGTGCCAGCAGCAAATTAGCGGGAGGACCCTACGAGCAGTACTTC | CASSKLAGGPYEQYF
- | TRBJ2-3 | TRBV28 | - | TGTGCCAGCAGTTTCCTCTCTGGCACAGATACGCAGTATTTT | CASSFLSGTDTQYF
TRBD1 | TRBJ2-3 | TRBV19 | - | TGTGCCAGTAGTATCGTCGGGACAGATGTCACGCAGTATTTT | CASSIVGTDVTQYF
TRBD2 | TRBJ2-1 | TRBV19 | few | TGTGCCAGTAGTTTCCCGGGACTACGTTACAATGAGCAGTTCTTC | CASSFPGLRYNEQFF
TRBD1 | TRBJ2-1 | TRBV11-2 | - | TGTGCCAGCAGCTACGGACAGGCGGAGCAGTTCTTC | CASSYGQAEQFF
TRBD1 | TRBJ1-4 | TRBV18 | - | TGTGCCAGCTCACCGGGGACAGGGCCTAATGAAAAACTGTTTTTT | CASSPGTGPNEKLFF
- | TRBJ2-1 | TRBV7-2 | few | TGTGCCAGCAGCCCGCGGGAAAACGGCTACAATGAGCAGTTCTTC | CASSPRENGYNEQFF
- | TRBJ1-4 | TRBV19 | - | TGTGCCAGTAGTATATTCGCAACTAATGAAAAACTGTTTTTT | CASSIFATNEKLFF
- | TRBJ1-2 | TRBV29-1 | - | TGCAGCGCTGACAAGGGGGACTATGGCTACACCTTC | CSADKGDYGYTF
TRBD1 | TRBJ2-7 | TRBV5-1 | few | TGCGCCAGCAGCACCCGGGACAGCTCCTACGAGCAGTACTTC | CASSTRDSSYEQYF
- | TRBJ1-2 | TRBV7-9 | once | TGTGCCAGCAGCTTGGCGACAGGCGGCAACTATGGCTACACCTTC | CASSLATGGNYGYTF
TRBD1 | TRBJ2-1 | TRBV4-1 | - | TGCGCCAGCAGCCAAGGAACCTTAGGGGGCGAGCAGTTCTTC | CASSQGTLGGEQFF
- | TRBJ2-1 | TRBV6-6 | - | TGTGCCAGCAGGGAGTCTAGGCGGGTTGAGCAGTTCTTC | CASRESRRVEQFF
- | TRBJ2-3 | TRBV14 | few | TGTGCCAGCAGCCTTCAAATGGATACGCAGTATTTT | CASSLQMDTQYF
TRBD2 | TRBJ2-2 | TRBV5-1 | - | TGCGCCAGCAGCTTGGGAAGCTCTAGCGGGAGTTCGAACACCGGGGAGCTGTTTTTT | CASSLGSSSGSSNTGELFF
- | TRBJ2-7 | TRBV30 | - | TGTGCCTGGAGTTCGTCAGGGTACTACGAGCAGTACTTC | CAWSSSGYYEQYF
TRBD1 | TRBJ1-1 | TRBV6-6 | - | TGTGCCAGCAGTTACAGGGGACAGGGGGATACTGAAGCTTTCTTT | CASSYRGQGDTEAFF
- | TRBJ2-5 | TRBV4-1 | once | TGCGCCAGCAGCCCCAGTTTGATGGAGACCCAGTACTTC | CASSPSLMETQYF
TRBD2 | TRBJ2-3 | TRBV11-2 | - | TGTGCCAGCAGCTTAAGCGGGAGGTGGCCAGATACGCAGTATTTT | CASSLSGRWPDTQYF
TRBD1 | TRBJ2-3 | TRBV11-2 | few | TGTGCCAGCAACCAGGGACAGTCCACAGATACGCAGTATTTT | CASNQGQSTDTQYF
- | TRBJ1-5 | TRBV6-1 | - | TGTGCCAGCAGTGAACAGGTCTATCAGCCCCAGCATTTT | CASSEQVYQPQHF
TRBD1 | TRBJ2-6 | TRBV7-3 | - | TGTGCCAGCAGCTCGGGACAGTATCCTCACTCTGGGGCCAACGTCCTGACTTTC | CASSSGQYPHSGANVLTF
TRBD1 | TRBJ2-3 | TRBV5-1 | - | TGCGCCAGCAACCAACAAACACAGGGGGTGGTCACAGATACGCAGTATTTT | CASNQQTQGVVTDTQYF
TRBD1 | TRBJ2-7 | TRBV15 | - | TGTGCCACCACGCCGGGACAGGGTATATACGAGCAGTACTTC | CATTPGQGIYEQYF
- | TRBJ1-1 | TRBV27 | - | TGTGCCAGCACCAAGCGGGGAGGGGGTCTGAACACTGAAGCTTTCTTT | CASTKRGGGLNTEAFF
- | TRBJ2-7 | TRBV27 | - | TGTGCCAGCAGTACAGCGGAATCTTGGGGCGAGCAGTACTTC | CASSTAESWGEQYF
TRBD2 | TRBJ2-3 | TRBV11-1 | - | TGTGCCAGCAGCTTACTAGCGGTCACAGATACGCAGTATTTT | CASSLLAVTDTQYF
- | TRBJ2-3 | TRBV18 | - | TGTGCCAGCTCACTAGGGAGACGGTCAGATACGCAGTATTTT | CASSLGRRSDTQYF
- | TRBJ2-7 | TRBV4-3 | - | TGCGCCAGCAGCCAAGCAGTGGTAGCAGACCCCTACGAGCAGTACTTC | CASSQAVVADPYEQYF
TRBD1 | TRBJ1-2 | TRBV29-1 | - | TGCAGCGCTTACGTCCCGGGACAGGGGGTAAACTATGGCTACACCTTC | CSAYVPGQGVNYGYTF
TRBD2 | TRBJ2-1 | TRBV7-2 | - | TGTGCCAGCAGCCCCGGGGTTGCGGGAGTTCGGTTCTTC | CASSPGVAGVRFF
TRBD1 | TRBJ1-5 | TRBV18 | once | TGTGCCAGCTCACCTTTATCAGGGGGAAGCAATCAGCCCCAGCATTTT | CASSPLSGGSNQPQHF
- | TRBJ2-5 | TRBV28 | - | TGTGCCAGCAGCCCGGCTTTGAGTCCTAGGGACACCCAAGAGACCCAGTACTTC | CASSPALSPRDTQETQYF
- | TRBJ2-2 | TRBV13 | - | TGTGCCAGCACCGAAGGGGGTCTAGCGGACACCGGGGAGCTGTTTTTT | CASTEGGLADTGELFF
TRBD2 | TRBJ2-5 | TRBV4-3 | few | TGCGCCAGCAGCCCACGGGAAACTAGCGGGAGTTCGGAGACCCAGTACTTC | CASSPRETSGSSETQYF
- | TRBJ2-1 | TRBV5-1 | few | TGCGCCAGCAGCTCCGCCTCCGCACTCGGGACAGAGCAGTTCTTC | CASSSASALGTEQFF
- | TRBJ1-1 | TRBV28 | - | TGTGCCAGCAGTCCACGCCGCAGGGAGGTTGAAGCTTTCTTT | CASSPRRREVEAFF
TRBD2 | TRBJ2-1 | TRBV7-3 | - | TGTGCCAGCAGCCCGGGGACTAGGGCCAATGAGCAGTTCTTC | CASSPGTRANEQFF
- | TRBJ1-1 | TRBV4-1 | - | TGCGCCAGCAGCCAAGTCATGGGGGCAGGGACTGAAGCTTTCTTT | CASSQVMGAGTEAFF